This T cell receptor (beta chain) derives from a study of vaccination and CD4 T cells after COVID-19 (dated by TCRdb to the early 2020s). With respect to the entire study: SARS-CoV-2 positivity had been established in the convalescent patients by nasal swab PCR, and mild disease was recorded in nine of these patients and severe disease in one. The convalescent cohort included six males and four females, with two Hispanic individuals, seven Caucasians, two Asians and one multiracial person. Each participant got two doses of either the Pfizer-BioNTech BNT162b2 vaccine (n=8) or the Moderna mRNA-1273 vaccine (n=2). Post-COVID blood samples from convalescent patients were collected a median of approximately 93 days after diagnosis, with a range of roughly 35 to 180 days. Post-vaccine blood samples were taken a median of about 70 days after the second vaccine dose, with a range of 14 to 241 days. Overlapping spike peptide pools from SARS-CoV-2 and from the common cold coronaviruses HCoV-NL63, HCoV-OC43 and HCoV-229E were used as culture stimuli. Control cultures received a CEFX viral epitope pool as the positive control, an HIV-1 Nef peptide pool as the negative control, or no peptide. The spike-specific CD4+ TCR repertoire was compared before and after mRNA vaccination in 10 COVID-19 convalescent patients and a handful of infection-naive healthy vaccine recipients. General conclusions and limits of the study: In convalescent patients, a median approximately 83% of post-vaccine SARS-CoV-2-reactive clones were detected only after vaccination, and vaccine-specific priming was suggested by this finding. The median count of SARS-CoV-2-reactive clonotypes went up from 20 to 25 after infection to about 41 after vaccination, although the change was not significant. In convalescent patients, nearly all vaccine-specific clones (304 of 307) were found to be mono-reactive for SARS-CoV-2 spike rather than cross-reactive with common cold coronaviruses. The study included relatively few convalescent patients and did not analyze early timepoints after natural infection.

Receptor amplification or capture employed PCR. DNA from cultured CD4+ T cells was subjected to TCR sequencing with the Oncomine TCR Beta short-read assay at the Johns Hopkins FTIC core. The QIAamp micro DNA kit was used to extract genomic DNA from the cultured CD4+ T cells. Oncomine TCR Beta libraries from cultured CD4+ T cells were pooled with unique dual indexes and sequenced on an Illumina iSeq 100. The paper's processing steps were these. Non-productive sequences were filtered out, and CDR3s that did not start with C, did not end with F or W, or were shorter than 7 amino acids were discarded. Antigen-specific clonotypes were identified with the MANAFEST web application by comparing peptide-stimulated wells with reference and other culture wells. To be called positive, a clone needed an FDR below 0.05, an odds ratio above 5, and a productive frequency above 0.1% in at least two of three replicate wells. Cross-reactive clonotypes were defined as significantly expanded in both SARS-CoV-2 spike wells and at least one common cold coronavirus spike condition. CDR3 homology was assessed with Levenshtein distances (stringdist) and unrooted phylogenetic trees (ape) in R version 3.6.1. TCRdb applied fastp at Q25 and MiXCR to the public reads, then kept only in-frame beta chains. Rows are unified per CDR3 protein, each entry keeping the most common DNA and genes. The V and J calls come from TCRdb's annotation, not from the publication. The sample has around 16,000 distinct CDR3 sequences on record, approximately 70% of them singletons. The ten largest clones capture approximately 4.2% of the sample.

Comment on this clonotype: What antigen it recognizes has not been identified. No much larger clone is present one base from it, and per-base qualities are unavailable.

Spanning cysteine to phenylalanine, the CDR3 consists of 13 amino acids. Of the read, only the CDR3 DNA is kept; its 39 bases are in frame from base 1. For CDR1 and CDR2, the germline V gene (reference sequence) lists MNHEY and SMNVEV. Relative to germline, V is missing 10 bases and J is missing 1 base, with 6 bases of the junction outside any gene match. Reading the label with the study, this specimen's treatment or condition is: roughly nine-day PBMC culture with coronavirus spike peptide pools or control peptides (ViraFEST assay). To expand antigen-specific T cells with peptide pools and then pick out the expanded clonotypes through TCR sequencing, the study relied on the ViraFEST assay. Positive SARS-CoV-2 PCR tests in the convalescent patients dated from March to December 2020, before Alpha, Beta and Delta variants emerged in the United States. Each well held around 2 million PBMCs cultured in IMDM containing roughly 5% human AB serum and approximately 9.8 IU/ml IL-2, with approximately 9.2 ug/ml peptide pools added. On days 3 and 7, half of the culture medium was replaced with fresh IL-2-containing medium. CD4+ T cells were isolated after approximately ten days of culture through negative selection using the EasySep CD4+ T cell isolation kit. Ficoll-Paque Plus gradient centrifugation was used to isolate PBMCs from whole blood, and the isolated PBMCs were then either used fresh or cryopreserved at -140C. Culture conditions were generally each tested in triplicate wells.

Sample: CD4+ T cells from blood, cultured in vitro. The receptor comes from a human donor who had recovered from COVID-19. This sequence uses TRBV27 and TRBJ2-5; 7 central nucleotides agree with TRBD1. CDR3 protein: CATSGQLQETQYF. In nucleotide form, the sequence is TGTGCCACCTCGGGACAGCTCCAAGAGACCCAGTACTTC.